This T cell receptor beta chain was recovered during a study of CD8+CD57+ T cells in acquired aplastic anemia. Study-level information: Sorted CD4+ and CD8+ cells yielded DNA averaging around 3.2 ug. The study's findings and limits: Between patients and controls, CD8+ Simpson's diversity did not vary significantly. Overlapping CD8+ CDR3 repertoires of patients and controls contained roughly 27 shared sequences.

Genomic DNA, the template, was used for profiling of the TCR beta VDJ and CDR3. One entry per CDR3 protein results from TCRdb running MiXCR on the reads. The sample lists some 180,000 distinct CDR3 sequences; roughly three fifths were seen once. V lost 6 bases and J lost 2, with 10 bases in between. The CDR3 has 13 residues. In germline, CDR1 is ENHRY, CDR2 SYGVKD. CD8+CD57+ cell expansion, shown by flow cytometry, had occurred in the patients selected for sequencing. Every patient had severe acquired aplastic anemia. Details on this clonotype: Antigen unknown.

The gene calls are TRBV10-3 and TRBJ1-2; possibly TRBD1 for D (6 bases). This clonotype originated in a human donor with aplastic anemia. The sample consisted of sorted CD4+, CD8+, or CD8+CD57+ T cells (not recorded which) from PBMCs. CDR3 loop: CAIRTDSNYGYTF. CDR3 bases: TGTGCCATCAGGACGGACAGCAACTATGGCTACACCTTC.